What follows is one T cell receptor beta chain and its context. This specimen belongs to a study of blood T cell repertoires in COVID-19. The overall study: PBMCs, B-cell-depleted T cells, or T cells were the source of the cDNA or gDNA that made up the material.

In the original analysis: For nucleated cells, counts were estimated from reference gene primer amplification. The repertoire was sequenced with immunoSEQ multiplex PCR; TCRdb's copy has only in-frame clones and lacks some. The D gene and trimming were derived from the DNA, and the V and J assignments and clone size from that table. The repertoire holds about 70,000 clones, with roughly 73% as singletons. Germline trimming cut 4 bases from V and 4 bases from J; bases unmatched to any gene: 4. This CDR3 region has 14 residues. CDR1 SGHRS and CDR2 YFSETQ come from the germline V gene. V usage is TRBV5-1 and J usage is TRBJ2-3; 9 positions match TRBD2. Material: peripheral blood. The clonotype originates from a woman in her sixties or seventies with acute or convalescent COVID-19. The CDR3 spells CASSGGTSPDTQYF. For the CDR3, the DNA is TGCGCCAGCAGCGGGGGGACTAGCCCAGATACGCAGTATTTT.